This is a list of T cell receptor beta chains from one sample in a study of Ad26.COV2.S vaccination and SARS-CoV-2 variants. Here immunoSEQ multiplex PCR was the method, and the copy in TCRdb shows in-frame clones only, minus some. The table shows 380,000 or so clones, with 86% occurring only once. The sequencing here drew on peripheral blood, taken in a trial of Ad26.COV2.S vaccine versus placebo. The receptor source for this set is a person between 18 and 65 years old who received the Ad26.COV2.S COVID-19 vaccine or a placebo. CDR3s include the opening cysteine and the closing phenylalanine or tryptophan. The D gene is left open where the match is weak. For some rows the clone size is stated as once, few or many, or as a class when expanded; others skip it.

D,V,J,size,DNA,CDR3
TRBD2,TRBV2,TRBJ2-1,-,TGTGCCAGCAGTGAAAGACTAGCGGGGGGGACTGAGCAGTTCTTC,CASSERLAGGTEQFF
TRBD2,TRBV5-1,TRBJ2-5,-,TGCGCCAGCGGCCTAGCGGGCACCCAAGAGACCCAGTACTTC,CASGLAGTQETQYF
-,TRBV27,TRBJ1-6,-,TGTGCCAGCGGGCGAGAACAGGGCGTAAGGCTCCACTTT,CASGREQGVRLHF
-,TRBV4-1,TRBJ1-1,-,TGCGCCAGCAGCCAGGGGTCGCGCCCGAACACTGAAGCTTTCTTT,CASSQGSRPNTEAFF
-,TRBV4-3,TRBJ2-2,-,TGCGCCAGCAGCCAAAGGACGGACTACACCGGGGAGCTGTTTTTT,CASSQRTDYTGELFF
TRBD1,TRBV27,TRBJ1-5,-,TGTGCCAGCAGTCCCACCCCGTTAAGGGGGCGACGAAGGGGTCAGCCCCAGCATTTT,CASSPTPLRGRRRGQPQHF
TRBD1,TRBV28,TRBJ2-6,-,TGTGCCAGCAGTTTATATATGCAGGGGGATAGGGACTCTGGGGCCAACGTCCTGACTTTC,CASSLYMQGDRDSGANVLTF
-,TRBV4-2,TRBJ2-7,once,TGTGCCAGCAGCCAAGCCGGGACAAGCTCCTACGAGCAGTACTTC,CASSQAGTSSYEQYF
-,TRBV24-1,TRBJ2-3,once,TGTGCCACCGGCGCCACCTCCACAGATACGCAGTATTTT,CATGATSTDTQYF
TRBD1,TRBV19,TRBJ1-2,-,TGTGCCAGCCAGTATAGGGGGACAGGTTCTGGCTACACCTTC,CASQYRGTGSGYTF
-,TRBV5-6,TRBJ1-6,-,TGTGCCAGCAGCTTGGACAGCCGAAATTCACCCCTCCACTTT,CASSLDSRNSPLHF
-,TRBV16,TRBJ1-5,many,TGTGCCAGCAGCCCAATAGATACAGGAGCGAGCAATCAGCCCCAGCATTTT,CASSPIDTGASNQPQHF
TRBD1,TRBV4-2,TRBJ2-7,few,TGTGCCAGCAGCCAAGGCGCCGGGACAGGGAGCGAGCAGTACTTC,CASSQGAGTGSEQYF
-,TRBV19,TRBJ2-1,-,TGTGCCAGTAGTATTCGGGAGATCGGCCATGAGCAGTTCTTC,CASSIREIGHEQFF
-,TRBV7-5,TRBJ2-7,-,TGTGTCAGAAGCCTCGCCACACAGGGAGGTAACGCCTACGAGCAGTACTTC,CVRSLATQGGNAYEQYF
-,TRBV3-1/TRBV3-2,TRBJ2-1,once,TGTGCCAGCAGCCGCACCGGTAATGAGCAGTTCTTC,CASSRTGNEQFF
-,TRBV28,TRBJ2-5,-,TGTGCCAGCAGTTTTGGGGGACAAGAGACCCAGTACTTC,CASSFGGQETQYF
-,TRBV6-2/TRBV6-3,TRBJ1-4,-,TGTGCCAGCAGCCCCGTTCGGGGCACGGATTTTAATGAAAAACTGTTTTTT,CASSPVRGTDFNEKLFF
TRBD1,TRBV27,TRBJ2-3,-,TGTGCCAGCAGTTTCGGGACAGGGGTTGCAGATACGCAGTATTTT,CASSFGTGVADTQYF
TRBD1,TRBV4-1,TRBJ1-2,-,TGCGCCAGCAGCCAAGATCTCTCACAGGGGAACTATGGCTACACCTTC,CASSQDLSQGNYGYTF
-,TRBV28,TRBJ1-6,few,TGTGCCAGTTTTCGAGAGGGAAGATCACCCCTCCACTTT,CASFREGRSPLHF
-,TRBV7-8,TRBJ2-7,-,TGTGCCAGCATCCCTGCCGCGGACACCTCCTCCTACGAGCAGTACTTC,CASIPAADTSSYEQYF
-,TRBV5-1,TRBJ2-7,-,TGCGCCAGCAGCCCCGGTTCCACGGGGCAGTACTTC,CASSPGSTGQYF
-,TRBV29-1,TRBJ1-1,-,TGCAGCCTCCAATCGTTGAACACTGAAGCTTTCTTT,CSLQSLNTEAFF
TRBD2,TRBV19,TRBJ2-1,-,TGTGCCAGTAGTATAAGGCTAGCGGGATTGGATGAGCAGTTCTTC,CASSIRLAGLDEQFF
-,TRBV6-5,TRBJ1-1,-,TGTGCCAGCAGTCGACACGGCACTGAAGCTTTCTTT,CASSRHGTEAFF
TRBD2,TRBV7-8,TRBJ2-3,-,TGTGCCAGCAGCTTAGTCGGTCGGGCTAGCGGGGATACGCAGTATTTT,CASSLVGRASGDTQYF
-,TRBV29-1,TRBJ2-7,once,TGCAGCGTTGTGGTGACAAGCTCCTACGAGCAGTACTTC,CSVVVTSSYEQYF
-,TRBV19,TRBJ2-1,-,TGTGCCAGTAGTATAGCGGGGCGCTCCTACAATGAGCAGTTCTTC,CASSIAGRSYNEQFF